This is a list of T cell receptor beta chains from one sample in a study of cytomegalovirus exposure and HLA in healthy donors. Method: immunoSEQ multiplex PCR; TCRdb's copy keeps in-frame clones and lacks some. The sample yields tens of thousands of clones, of which the top ten take up 7.5% to 9%. Source material: PBMCs. These receptors were collected from a male donor in good health and CMV-seronegative. CDR3s leave out the opening cysteine and the closing phenylalanine or tryptophan.

v_call cdr3_aa
TRBV9 ASSSSGAYEQY
TRBV6-1 ASSEDPGMGETQY
TRBV6-5 ASSSWGDNQPQH
TRBV30 AWSVLPGANYGYT
TRBV6-5 ASSYGEGWGNTEAF
TRBV4-1 ASSQIFGGAGDTDTQY
TRBV6-5 ASGELVGNTIY
TRBV29-1 SVRQGAGNEQF
TRBV5-6 ASSGGLWNTEAF
TRBV5-1 ASSLRGGTDTQY
TRBV27 ASSPMPNVREQF
TRBV5-4 ASSVGLGDLGYEQY
TRBV9 ASSPGGNEQF
TRBV7-8 ASSLDGQGSQPQH
TRBV5-5 ASSSRDSQETQY
TRBV4-2 ASSHPGTGMAGYT
TRBV28 ASSLLFGGTQPQH
TRBV19 ASSRRQGGDEQF
TRBV28 ASSSRLGSGRSDEQF
TRBV30 AWRQREGVF
TRBV27 ASSFISGRAGMETQY
TRBV7-8 ASSTRTGIREKLF
TRBV4-1 ASSQRGGLSTDTQY
TRBV7-3 ASSSGFGANVLT
TRBV5-6 ASSGSSYEQY
TRBV5-4 ASSPRGAPLNTQY
TRBV2 ASSAAGGTAGELF
TRBV7-7 ASSLAVTSYNEQF
TRBV9 ASSAGLAGASTGELF
TRBV9 ASSRSGRTDTQY
TRBV28 ASSRDRGWGGYT
TRBV27 ASSRQGQETQY
TRBV19 ASSWAGKGYGYT
TRBV27 ASSLGLAGVEQF
TRBV4-1 ASSQGDSGYEQY
TRBV28 ASTAGQETQY
TRBV5-4 ASSPGATDTQY
TRBV11-2 ASRKTGQYGYT
TRBV19 ASSRRGSRFGSGANVLT
TRBV15 ATSRGARAGRETQY
TRBV11-3 ASSPGEGREQY
TRBV5-5 ASSLQAKQY
TRBV10-1 ASSASGITDTQY
TRBV4-1 ASSPRQGHTGELF
TRBV29-1 SVGGTSGSSAGELF
TRBV6-5 ASSYDHRGQLF
TRBV9 ASSAERLAGVDTQY
TRBV19 ASSPARLAGEGEQY
TRBV7-2 ASSPVAGGYQETQY
TRBV7-2 ASSFPYGTGGAF
TRBV7-9 ASRSDGGTQY
TRBV6-5 ASSYSGFTDTQY
TRBV6-1 ASSEASSRVDVLT
TRBV28 ASSLNRGYTGELF
TRBV11-2 ASSRTSGSTYEQY
TRBV6-1 ATMVREGGQPQH